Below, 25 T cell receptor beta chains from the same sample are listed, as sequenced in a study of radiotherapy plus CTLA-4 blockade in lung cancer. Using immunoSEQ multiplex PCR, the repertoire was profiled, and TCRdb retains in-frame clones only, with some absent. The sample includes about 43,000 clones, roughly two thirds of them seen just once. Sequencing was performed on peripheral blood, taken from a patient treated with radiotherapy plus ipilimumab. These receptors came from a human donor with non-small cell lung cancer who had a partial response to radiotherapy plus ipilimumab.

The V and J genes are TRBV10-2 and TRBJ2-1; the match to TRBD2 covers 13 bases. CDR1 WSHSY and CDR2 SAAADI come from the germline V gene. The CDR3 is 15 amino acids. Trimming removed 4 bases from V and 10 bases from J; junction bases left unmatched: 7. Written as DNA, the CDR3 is TGCGCCAGCAGTGGGGGACTAGCGGGAAGTAGGGAGCAGTTCTTC. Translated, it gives CASSGGLAGSREQFF.

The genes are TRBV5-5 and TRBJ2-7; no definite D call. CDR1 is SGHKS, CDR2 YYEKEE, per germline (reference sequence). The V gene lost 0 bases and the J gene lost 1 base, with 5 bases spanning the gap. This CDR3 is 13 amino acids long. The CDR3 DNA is TGTGCCAGCAGCTTGGTGCAGTCCTACGAGCAGTACTTC. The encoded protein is CASSLVQSYEQYF.

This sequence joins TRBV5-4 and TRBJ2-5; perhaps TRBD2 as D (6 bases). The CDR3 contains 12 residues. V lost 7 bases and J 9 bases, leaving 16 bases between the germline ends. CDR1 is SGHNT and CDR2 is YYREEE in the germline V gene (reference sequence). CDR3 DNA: TGTGCCAGCGTCAAACCAACTAGCCCCCAGTACTTC. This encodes CASVKPTSPQYF.

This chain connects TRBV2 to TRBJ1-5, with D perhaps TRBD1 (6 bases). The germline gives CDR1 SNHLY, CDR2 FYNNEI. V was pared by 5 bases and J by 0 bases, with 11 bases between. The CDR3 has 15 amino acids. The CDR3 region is CASSPQGSSNQPQHF. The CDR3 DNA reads TGTGCCAGCAGTCCACAGGGAAGTAGCAATCAGCCCCAGCATTTT.

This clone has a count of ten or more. CDR3 nucleotides: TGTGCCAGCAGTGACAGGGTATTTGACAAACTGTTTTTT. It codes for CASSDRVFDKLFF. The rearrangement uses TRBV6-6 and TRBJ1-4; 7 nucleotides align to TRBD1. In germline, CDR1 is MNHNY, CDR2 SVGAGI (reference sequence). V shed 5 bases, J shed 11 bases, and the junction held 8 bases outside the gene matches. The length of the CDR3 is 13 residues.

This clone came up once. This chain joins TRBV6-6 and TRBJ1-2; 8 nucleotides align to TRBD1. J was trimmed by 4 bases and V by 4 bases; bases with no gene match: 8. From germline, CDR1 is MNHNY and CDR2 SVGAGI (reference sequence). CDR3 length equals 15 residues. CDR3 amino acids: CASSSRGTGGYGYTF. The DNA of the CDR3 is TGTGCCAGCAGTTCCCGCGGTACAGGGGGCTATGGCTACACCTTC.

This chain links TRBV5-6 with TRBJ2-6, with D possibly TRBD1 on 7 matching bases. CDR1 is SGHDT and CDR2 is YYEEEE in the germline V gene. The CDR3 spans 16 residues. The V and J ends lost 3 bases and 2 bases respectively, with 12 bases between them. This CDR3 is CASSSPRGAGANVLTF. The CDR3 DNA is TGTGCCAGCAGCTCCCCCAGGGGGGCTGGGGCCAACGTCCTGACTTTC.

CDR3 sequence reads: CASSGGLAGIRIDTQYF. Here the CDR3 DNA reads TGTGCCAGCAGCGGGGGACTAGCGGGAATTAGGATAGATACGCAGTATTTT. This chain uses TRBV9 with TRBJ2-3, with 13 nucleotides matching TRBD2. V shed 3 bases, J shed 5 bases, and the junction held 9 bases outside the gene matches. CDR3 length: 17 residues. Germline CDR1 reads SGDLS; CDR2 reads YYNGEE. Full variable domain (missing parts from reference TRBV9 and TRBJ2-3): DSGVTQTPKHLITATGQRVTLRCSPRSGDLSVYWYQQSLDQGLQFLIQYYNGEERAKGNILERFSAQQFPDLHSELNLSSLELGDSALYFCASSGGLAGIRIDTQYFGPGTRLTVL.

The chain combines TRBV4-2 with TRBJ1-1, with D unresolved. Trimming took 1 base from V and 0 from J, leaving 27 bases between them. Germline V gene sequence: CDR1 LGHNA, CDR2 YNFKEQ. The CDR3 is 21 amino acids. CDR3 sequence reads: CASSQVAIHSRGGYMNTEAFF. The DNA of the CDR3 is TGTGCCAGCAGCCAAGTGGCAATCCATTCGCGCGGAGGTTACATGAACACTGAAGCTTTCTTT.

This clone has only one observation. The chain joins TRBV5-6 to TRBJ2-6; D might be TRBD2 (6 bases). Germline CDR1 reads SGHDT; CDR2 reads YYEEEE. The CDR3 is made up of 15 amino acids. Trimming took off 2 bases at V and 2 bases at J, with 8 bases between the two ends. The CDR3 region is CASSFRGTGANVLTF. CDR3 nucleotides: TGTGCCAGCAGCTTTCGGGGGACTGGGGCCAACGTCCTGACTTTC. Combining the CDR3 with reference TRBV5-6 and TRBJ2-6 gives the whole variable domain DAGVTQSPTHLIKTRGQQVTLRCSPKSGHDTVSWYQQALGQGPQFIFQYYEEEERQRGNFPDRFSGHQFPNYSSELNVNALLLGDSALYLCASSFRGTGANVLTFGAGSRLTVL.

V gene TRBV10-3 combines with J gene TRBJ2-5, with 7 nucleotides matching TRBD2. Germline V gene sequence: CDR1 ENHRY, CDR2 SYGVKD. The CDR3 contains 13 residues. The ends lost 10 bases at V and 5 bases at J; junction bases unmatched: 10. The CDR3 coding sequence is TGTGCCACCGATGCGGGAGTAGGGGAGACCCAGTACTTC. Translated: CATDAGVGETQYF.

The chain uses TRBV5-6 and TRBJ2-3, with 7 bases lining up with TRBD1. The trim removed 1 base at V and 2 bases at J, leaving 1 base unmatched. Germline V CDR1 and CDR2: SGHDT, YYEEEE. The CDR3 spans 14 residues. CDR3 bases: TGTGCCAGCAGCTTGACAGGGGCCACAGATACGCAGTATTTT. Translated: CASSLTGATDTQYF.

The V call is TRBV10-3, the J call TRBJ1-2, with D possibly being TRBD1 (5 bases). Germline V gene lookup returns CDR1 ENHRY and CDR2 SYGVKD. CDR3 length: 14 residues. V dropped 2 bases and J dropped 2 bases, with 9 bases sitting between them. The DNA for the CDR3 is TGTGCCATCAGTGAGGAGGCAGGGAACTATGGCTACACCTTC. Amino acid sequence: CAISEEAGNYGYTF.

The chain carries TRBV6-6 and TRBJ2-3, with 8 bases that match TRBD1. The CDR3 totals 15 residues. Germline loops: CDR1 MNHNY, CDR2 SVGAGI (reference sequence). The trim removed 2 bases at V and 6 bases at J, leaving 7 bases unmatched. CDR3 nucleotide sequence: TGTGCCAGCAGTTACACCACAGGGGGACTGGATACGCAGTATTTT. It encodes CASSYTTGGLDTQYF.

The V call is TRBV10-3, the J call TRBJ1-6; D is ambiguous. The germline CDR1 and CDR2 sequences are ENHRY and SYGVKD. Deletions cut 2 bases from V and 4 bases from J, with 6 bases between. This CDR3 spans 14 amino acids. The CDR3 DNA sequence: TGTGCCATCAGTGAGACAGAATATAATTCACCCCTCCACTTT. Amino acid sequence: CAISETEYNSPLHF.

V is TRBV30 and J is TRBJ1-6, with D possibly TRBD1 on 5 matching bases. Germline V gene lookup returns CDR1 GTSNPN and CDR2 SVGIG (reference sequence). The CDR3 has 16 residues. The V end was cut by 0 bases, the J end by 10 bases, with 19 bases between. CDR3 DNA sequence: TGTGCCTGGAGTGTTAGTAGGAGGGCCGGGGGGTCACCCCTCCACTTT. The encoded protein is CAWSVSRRAGGSPLHF.

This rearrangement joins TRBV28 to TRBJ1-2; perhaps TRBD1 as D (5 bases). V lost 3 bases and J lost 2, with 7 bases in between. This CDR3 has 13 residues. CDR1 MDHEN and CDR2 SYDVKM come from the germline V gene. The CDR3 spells CASSFRENYGYTF. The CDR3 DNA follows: TGTGCCAGCAGTTTCAGGGAAAACTATGGCTACACCTTC.

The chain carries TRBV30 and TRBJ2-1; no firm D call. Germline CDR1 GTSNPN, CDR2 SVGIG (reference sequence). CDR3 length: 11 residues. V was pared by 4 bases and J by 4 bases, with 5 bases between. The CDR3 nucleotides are TGTGCCTGGACCCCGTACAATGAGCAGTTCTTC. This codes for CAWTPYNEQFF.

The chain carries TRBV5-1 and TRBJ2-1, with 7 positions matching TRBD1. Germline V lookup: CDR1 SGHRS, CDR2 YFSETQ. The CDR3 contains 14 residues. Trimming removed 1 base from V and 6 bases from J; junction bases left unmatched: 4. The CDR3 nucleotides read TGCGCCAGCAGCTTGAGACAGGGAAGCAATGAGCAGTTCTTC. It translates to CASSLRQGSNEQFF. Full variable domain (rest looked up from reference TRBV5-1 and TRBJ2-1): KAGVTQTPRYLIKTRGQQVTLSCSPISGHRSVSWYQQTPGQGLQFLFEYFSETQRNKGNFPGRFSGRQFSNSRSEMNVSTLELGDSALYLCASSLRQGSNEQFFGPGTRLTVL.

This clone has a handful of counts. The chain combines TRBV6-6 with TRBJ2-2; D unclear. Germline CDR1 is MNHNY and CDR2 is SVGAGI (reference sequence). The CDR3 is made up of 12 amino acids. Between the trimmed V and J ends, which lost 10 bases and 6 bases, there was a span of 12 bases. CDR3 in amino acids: CAILPPAGELFF. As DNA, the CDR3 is TGTGCCATCCTGCCACCGGCCGGGGAGCTGTTTTTT.

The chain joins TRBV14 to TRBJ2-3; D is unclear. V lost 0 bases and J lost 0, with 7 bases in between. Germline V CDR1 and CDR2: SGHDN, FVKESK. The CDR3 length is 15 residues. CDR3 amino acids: CASSQDRLSTDTQYF. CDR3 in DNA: TGTGCCAGCAGCCAAGACAGATTGAGCACAGATACGCAGTATTTT. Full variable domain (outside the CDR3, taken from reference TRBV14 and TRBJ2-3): EAGVTQFPSHSVIEKGQTVTLRCDPISGHDNLYWYRRVMGKEIKFLLHFVKESKQDESGMPNNRFLAERTGGTYSTLKVQPAELEDSGVYFCASSQDRLSTDTQYFGPGTRLTVL.

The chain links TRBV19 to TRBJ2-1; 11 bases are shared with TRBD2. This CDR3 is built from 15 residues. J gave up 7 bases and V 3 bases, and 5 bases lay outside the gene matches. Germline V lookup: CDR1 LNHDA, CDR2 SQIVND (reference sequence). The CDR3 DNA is TGTGCCAGTAGTATTCTAGCGGGAGGAGGGAATGAGCAGTTCTTC. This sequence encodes CASSILAGGGNEQFF. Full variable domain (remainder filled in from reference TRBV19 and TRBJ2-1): DGGITQSPKYLFRKEGQNVTLSCEQNLNHDAMYWYRQDPGQGLRLIYYSQIVNDFQKGDIAEGYSVSREKKESFPLTVTSAQKNPTAFYLCASSILAGGGNEQFFGPGTRLTVL.

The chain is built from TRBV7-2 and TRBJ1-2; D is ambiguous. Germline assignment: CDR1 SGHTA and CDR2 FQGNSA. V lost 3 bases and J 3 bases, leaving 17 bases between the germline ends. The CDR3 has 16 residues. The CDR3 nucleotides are TGTGCCAGCAGCTTCCCCTTAACAGCCGCCGACTATGGCTACACCTTC. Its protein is CASSFPLTAADYGYTF.

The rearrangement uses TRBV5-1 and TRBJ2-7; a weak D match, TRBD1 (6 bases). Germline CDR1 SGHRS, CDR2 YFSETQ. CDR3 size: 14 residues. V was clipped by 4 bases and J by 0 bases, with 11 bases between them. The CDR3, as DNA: TGCGCCAGCAGCCAACAGGGTCGCTCCTACGAGCAGTACTTC. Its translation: CASSQQGRSYEQYF.

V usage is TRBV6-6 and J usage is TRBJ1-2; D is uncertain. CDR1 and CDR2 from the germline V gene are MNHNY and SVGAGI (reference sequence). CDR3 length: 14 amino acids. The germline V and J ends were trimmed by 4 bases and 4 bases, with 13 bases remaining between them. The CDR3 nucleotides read TGTGCCAGCAGTTCCGGGCGGGAAGCCTATGGCTACACCTTC. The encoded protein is CASSSGREAYGYTF.